The clone carrying this T cell receptor beta chain was counted only a few times. Antigen: not known. Gene labels here are mouse ones. The sequenced fragment ends 1 residue before the CDR3 boundary, so the rest is inferred from the germline J gene. Germline CDR1 is SNHLY and CDR2 is FYNGKV (reference sequence). This CDR3 has 12 amino acids. V was shortened by 8 bases and J by 0 bases, with 8 bases between the two germline ends. Clones were read by immunoSEQ multiplex PCR, and TCRdb kept only the in-frame ones, dropping some. The table lists about 2,800 clones, about half of them singletons, with approximately 30% in the top ten. This sample was included in a study of tissue T cells after allogeneic stem cell transplantation. Study outcomes and limitations: Which tissue TCRs were alloreactive or antigen-specific was not determined. Some clones might be persisting host cells. The patient cohort was small and clinically heterogeneous, with limited sampling depth. Shared clones across patients were few; motif clustering revealed tissue-specific shared signatures. In patients and mice, blood and spleen missed much of tissue repertoire.

Time point meaning: mouse harvest day 14 after allogeneic transplant. Tail vein injection delivered 10^7 T-cell-depleted bone marrow cells and 10^6 splenic CD5+ T cells. The chain recombines TRBV3 with TRBJ2-7; D is possibly TRBD1 (5 bases). The TCR comes from a female BALB/c mouse given C57BL/6 T cells with graft-versus-host disease after an allogeneic hematopoietic cell transplant. Sequenced: lymph node tissue. CDR3: CASGQGSYEQYF. Incomplete CDR3 DNA: TGTGCCAGCGGGCAGGGCTCCTATGAACAGTAC.